This TCR beta chain was recorded in a study of blood T cell repertoires in COVID-19. The overall study: Sites in the United States, Italy and Spain provided acute and convalescent COVID-19 samples. PBMCs, B-cell-depleted T cells, or T cells provided the cDNA or gDNA that made up the material.

The CDR3 spans 14 residues. Germline V gene data show CDR1 as SGHAT and CDR2 as FQNNGV. Trimming took 4 bases from V and 9 from J; bases not matched to a gene: 5. Sequenced by immunoSEQ multiplex PCR; TCRdb stores in-frame clones only, minus some. The sample consists of 110,000 or so clones, 85% to 90% of them appearing once. Sequences were obtained from peripheral blood. The chain joins TRBV11-2 to TRBJ1-6; TRBD1 agrees at 8 bases. The sequence was obtained from a man between 65 and 85 years old with active or convalescent COVID-19. CDR3 bases: TGTGCCAGCAGCTACGGACAGGGAGGTTCACCCCTCCACTTT. Amino acid sequence: CASSYGQGGSPLHF.